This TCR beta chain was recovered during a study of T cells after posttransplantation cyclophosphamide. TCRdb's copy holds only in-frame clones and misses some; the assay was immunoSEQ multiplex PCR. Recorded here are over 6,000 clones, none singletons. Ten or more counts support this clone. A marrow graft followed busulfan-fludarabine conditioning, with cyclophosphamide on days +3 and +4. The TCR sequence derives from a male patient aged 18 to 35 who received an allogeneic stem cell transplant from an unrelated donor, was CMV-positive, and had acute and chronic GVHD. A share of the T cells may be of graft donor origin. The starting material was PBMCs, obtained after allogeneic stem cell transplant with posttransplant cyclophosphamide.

The CDR3 coding sequence is TGCAGCGTTGAGCCCTCAGGGGCCCCGAGGACTTTCTTT. Amino acid sequence: CSVEPSGAPRTFF. The chain recombines TRBV29-1 with TRBJ1-1; maybe TRBD1 (6 bases). Looked up from germline, CDR1 is SQVTM and CDR2 is ANQGSEA. Trimming left V 3 bases short and J 12 bases short, with 20 bases between. CDR3 length: 13 residues. The complete variable domain, with remaining parts taken from reference TRBV29-1 and TRBJ1-1, reads SAVISQKPSRDICQRGTSLTIQCQVDSQVTMMFWYRQQPGQSLTLIATANQGSEATYESGFVIDKFPISRPNLTFSTLTVSNMSPEDSSIYLCSVEPSGAPRTFFGQGTRLTVV.